The present T cell receptor (beta chain) was sequenced within a study of glioma-infiltrating T cells. Using RNA template, CDR3s of TCR alpha and beta were amplified with iRepertoire arm-PCR. MiXCR, applied by TCRdb to the multiplex PCR reads, yields one record per CDR3 protein. In the table there are 170,000 or so distinct CDR3 sequences, around 45% of which are singletons. The junction had 8 bases not matched to a gene; V was cut back by 2 bases and J by 7 bases. Germline V gene data show CDR1 as ENHRY and CDR2 as SYGVKD. The CDR3 totals 16 residues. This clonotype occurred a few times. This clonotype originated in a human donor with low-grade glioma or glioblastoma, undergoing nonglioma brain surgery, or in good health (not recorded which). Material: glioma tissue, nonneoplastic brain tissue, or PBMCs (not recorded which). V usage is TRBV10-3 and J usage is TRBJ2-1, with 10 bases lining up with TRBD2. The CDR3 protein is CAISEPQREGRNEQFF. In nucleotides, the CDR3 is TGTGCCATCAGTGAGCCCCAGCGGGAGGGTCGGAATGAGCAGTTCTTC.